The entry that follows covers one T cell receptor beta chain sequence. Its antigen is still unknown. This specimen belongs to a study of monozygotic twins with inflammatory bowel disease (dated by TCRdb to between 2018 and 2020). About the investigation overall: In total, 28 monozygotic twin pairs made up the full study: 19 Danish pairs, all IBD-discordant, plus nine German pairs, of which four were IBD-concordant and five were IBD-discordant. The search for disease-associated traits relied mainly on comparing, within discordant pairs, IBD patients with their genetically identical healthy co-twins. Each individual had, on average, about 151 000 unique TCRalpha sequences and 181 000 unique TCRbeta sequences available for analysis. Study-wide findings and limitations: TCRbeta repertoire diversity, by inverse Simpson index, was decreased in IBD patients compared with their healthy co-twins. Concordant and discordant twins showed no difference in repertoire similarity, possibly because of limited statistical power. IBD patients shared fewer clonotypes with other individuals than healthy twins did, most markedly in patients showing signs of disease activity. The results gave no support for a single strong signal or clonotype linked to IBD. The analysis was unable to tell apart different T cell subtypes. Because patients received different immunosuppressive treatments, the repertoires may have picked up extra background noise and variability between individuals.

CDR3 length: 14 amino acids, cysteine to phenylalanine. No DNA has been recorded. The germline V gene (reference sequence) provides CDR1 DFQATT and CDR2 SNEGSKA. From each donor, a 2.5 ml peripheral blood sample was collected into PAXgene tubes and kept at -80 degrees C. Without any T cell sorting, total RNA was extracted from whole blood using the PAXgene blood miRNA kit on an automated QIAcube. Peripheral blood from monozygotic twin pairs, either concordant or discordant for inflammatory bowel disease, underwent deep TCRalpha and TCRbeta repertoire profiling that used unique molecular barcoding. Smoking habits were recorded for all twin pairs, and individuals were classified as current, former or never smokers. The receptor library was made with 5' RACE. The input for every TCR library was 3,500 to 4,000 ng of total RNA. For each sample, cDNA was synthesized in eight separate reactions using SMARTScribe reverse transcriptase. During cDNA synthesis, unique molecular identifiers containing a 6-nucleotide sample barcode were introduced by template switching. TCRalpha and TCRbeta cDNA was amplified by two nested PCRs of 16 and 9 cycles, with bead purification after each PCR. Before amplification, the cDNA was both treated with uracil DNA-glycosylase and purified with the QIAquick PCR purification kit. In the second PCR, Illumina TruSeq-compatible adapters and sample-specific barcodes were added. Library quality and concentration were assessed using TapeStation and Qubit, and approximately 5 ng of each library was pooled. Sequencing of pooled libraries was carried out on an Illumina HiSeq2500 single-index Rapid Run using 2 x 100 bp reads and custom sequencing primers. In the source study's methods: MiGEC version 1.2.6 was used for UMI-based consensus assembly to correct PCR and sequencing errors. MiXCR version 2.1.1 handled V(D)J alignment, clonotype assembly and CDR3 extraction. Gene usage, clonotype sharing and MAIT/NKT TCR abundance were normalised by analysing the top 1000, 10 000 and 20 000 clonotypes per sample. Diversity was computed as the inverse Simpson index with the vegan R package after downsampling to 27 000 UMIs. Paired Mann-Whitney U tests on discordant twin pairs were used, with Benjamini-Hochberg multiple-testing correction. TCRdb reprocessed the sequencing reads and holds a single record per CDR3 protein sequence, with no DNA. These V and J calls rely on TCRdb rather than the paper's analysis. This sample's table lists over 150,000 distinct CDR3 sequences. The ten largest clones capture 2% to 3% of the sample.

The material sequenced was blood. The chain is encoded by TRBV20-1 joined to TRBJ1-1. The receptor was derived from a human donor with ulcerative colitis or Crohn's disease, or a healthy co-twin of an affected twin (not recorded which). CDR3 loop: CSAGPSARNTEAFF.